One sample yielded the 21 T cell receptor beta chains listed below, sequenced in a study of monozygotic twins with cystic fibrosis. The protocol was immunoSEQ multiplex PCR, while the TCRdb copy is restricted to in-frame clones and leaves out a portion. This sample has about 22,000 clones, with 97% found just once. The specimen sequenced was blood. All receptors derive from a girl under 18 with cystic fibrosis.

This chain links TRBV2 with TRBJ2-2; D not certain. CDR1 and CDR2 (germline): SNHLY, FYNNEI. V was clipped by 6 bases and J by 6 bases, with 11 bases between them. There are 13 residues in the CDR3. CDR3 region: CASRVPVSGELFF. The CDR3 DNA is TGTGCCAGCAGGGTCCCGGTTTCCGGGGAGCTGTTTTTT.

The chain is built from TRBV7-6 and TRBJ2-2, with D perhaps TRBD1 (5 bases). CDR1 is SGHVS and CDR2 is FNYEAQ in the germline V gene. This CDR3 comprises 16 residues. The germline V and J ends were trimmed by 5 bases and 0 bases, with 13 bases remaining between them. The DNA for the CDR3 is TGTGCCAGCAGCCGCACCGAGACAGCGAACACCGGGGAGCTGTTTTTT. It yields the protein CASSRTETANTGELFF.

This clone was observed a single time. The chain links TRBV4-3 to TRBJ2-1; the match to TRBD2 covers 7 bases. J lost 9 bases, V lost 5 bases, and 13 bases had no gene match. The CDR3 is 15 residues long. Germline V lookup: CDR1 LGHNA, CDR2 YSLEER. CDR3 sequence: CASSSSGMGSGEQFF. The CDR3 coding sequence is TGCGCCAGCAGCTCAAGCGGGATGGGTTCCGGTGAGCAGTTCTTC.

V and J are TRBV7-6 and TRBJ1-5, with TRBD1 matching 7 bases. The V segment lost 1 base and the J segment 4 bases; nucleotides outside the gene matches: 4. Germline CDR1 SGHVS, CDR2 FNYEAQ. The CDR3 length is 15 residues. The DNA for the CDR3 is TGTGCCAGCAGCTTAGGACAGGGTTGGAATCAGCCCCAGCATTTT. Translated: CASSLGQGWNQPQHF.

The chain carries TRBV5-6 and TRBJ2-1, with D tentatively TRBD1 (5 bases). The germline V and J ends were trimmed by 4 bases and 4 bases, with 12 bases remaining between them. This CDR3 spans 14 amino acids. Germline CDR1 SGHDT, CDR2 YYEEEE. The CDR3: CASSPGSGYNEQFF. CDR3 nucleotides: TGTGCCAGCAGCCCAGGGTCTGGTTACAATGAGCAGTTCTTC.

The chain has TRBV10-1 and TRBJ2-3; possibly TRBD2 for D (5 bases). CDR3 length: 12 residues. Germline V gene sequence: CDR1 WNHNN, CDR2 SYGVQD (reference sequence). The V and J ends lost 7 bases and 2 bases respectively, with 7 bases between them. CDR3 sequence (DNA): TGCGCCAGCAAGCGGTCCACAGATACGCAGTATTTT. Translating gives CASKRSTDTQYF.

The genes are TRBV7-2 and TRBJ1-1; no clear D gene. The ends were cut back, 1 base at V and 0 bases at J, with 6 bases in the middle. CDR1 SGHTA and CDR2 FQGNSA come from the germline V gene. CDR3 length: 14 amino acids. This CDR3 reads CASSLGILNTEAFF. CDR3 nucleotides: TGTGCCAGCAGCTTAGGTATATTGAACACTGAAGCTTTCTTT. The whole variable domain, filled in from reference TRBV7-2 and TRBJ1-1, reads GAGVSQSPSNKVTEKGKDVELRCDPISGHTALYWYRQSLGQGLEFLIYFQGNSAPDKSGLPSDRFSAERTGGSVSTLTIQRTQQEDSAVYLCASSLGILNTEAFFGQGTRLTVV.

This clone is a singleton in its sample. The chain has TRBV4-3 and TRBJ1-2; TRBD1 aligns across 8 bases. Germline V gene sequence: CDR1 LGHNA, CDR2 YSLEER. The V segment lost 3 bases and the J segment 5 bases; nucleotides outside the gene matches: 11. This CDR3 contains 16 residues. The CDR3 region has the DNA TGCGCCAGCAGCCAGGGTCGCAGGGGGCCTTCATATGGCTACACCTTC. It encodes CASSQGRRGPSYGYTF.

This chain connects TRBV30 to TRBJ2-1; 12 bases are a match to TRBD2. The V gene's germline CDR1 is GTSNPN and CDR2 SVGIG (reference sequence). With 7 bases clipped from V and 0 bases from J, the junction kept 19 bases outside the gene matches. This CDR3 spans 20 amino acids. This CDR3 is CASKLFGTSGHIFSYNEQFF. In DNA form, the CDR3 reads TGTGCCTCTAAGCTATTTGGGACTAGCGGGCATATTTTCTCCTACAATGAGCAGTTCTTC.

This rearrangement joins TRBV7-8 to TRBJ2-3; D gene unclear. The CDR3 is 13 residues long. Germline CDR1 and CDR2: SGHVS and FQNEAQ. Trimming took off 3 bases at V and 7 bases at J, with 11 bases between the two ends. In DNA, the CDR3 is TGTGCCAGCAGCTTGGGCACCAGACATACGCAGTATTTT. Its protein product is CASSLGTRHTQYF.

The V and J genes are TRBV5-1 and TRBJ1-1; D not resolved. V was shortened by 4 bases and J by 3 bases, with 16 bases between the two germline ends. The CDR3 has 15 amino acids. The V gene's germline CDR1 is SGHRS and CDR2 YFSETQ. The DNA of the CDR3 is TGCGCCAGCAGCACCCTACAAGCTCAGGACACTGAAGCTTTCTTT. The encoded protein is CASSTLQAQDTEAFF.

The chain couples TRBV7-9 to TRBJ2-7; TRBD1 matches 9 bases. Germline-derived CDR1 and CDR2 are SEHNR and FQNEAQ (reference sequence). This CDR3 region has 16 residues. The trim removed 5 bases at V and 0 bases at J, leaving 8 bases unmatched. CDR3 nucleotide sequence: TGTGCCAGCAGCGACACAGGGGGCTACAGCTCCTACGAGCAGTACGTC. Protein: CASSDTGGYSSYEQYV.

The chain carries TRBV7-2 and TRBJ1-1; 10 bases map to TRBD1. The junction had 3 bases not matched to a gene; V was cut back by 5 bases and J by 0 bases. Germline CDR1 reads SGHTA; CDR2 reads FQGNSA. The CDR3 sequence is 15 residues long. CDR3 DNA: TGTGCCAGCAGCCCGACAGGGGGCATGAACACTGAAGCTTTCTTT. Amino acid sequence: CASSPTGGMNTEAFF.

The chain has TRBV7-8 and TRBJ2-2; possibly TRBD2 for D (6 bases). The CDR3 sequence is 16 residues long. From germline, CDR1 is SGHVS and CDR2 FQNEAQ. Between the trimmed V and J ends, which lost 4 bases and 5 bases, there was a span of 17 bases. As DNA, the CDR3 is TGTGCCAGCAGCTCGATCCTTTCCAGCGGGACCGGGGAGCTGTTTTTT. Its protein product is CASSSILSSGTGELFF. Drawing the rest from reference TRBV7-8 and TRBJ2-2, the complete variable domain is GAGVSQSPRYKVAKRGQDVALRCDPISGHVSLFWYQQALGQGPEFLTYFQNEAQLDKSGLPSDRFFAERPEGSVSTLKIQRTQQEDSAVYLCASSSILSSGTGELFFGEGSRLTVL.

The chain links TRBV2 to TRBJ2-1, with D possibly TRBD2 on 5 matching bases. V was clipped by 4 bases and J by 10 bases, with 8 bases between them. CDR1 is SNHLY, CDR2 FYNNEI, per germline. The CDR3 extends over 11 amino acids. CDR3 protein: CASSAQREQFF. In DNA form, the CDR3 reads TGTGCCAGCAGTGCCCAGCGGGAGCAGTTCTTC.

This chain links TRBV28 with TRBJ2-4; tentative D call: TRBD1 (6 bases). Per germline, CDR1 MDHEN and CDR2 SYDVKM. The CDR3 loop spans 18 amino acids. V gave up 1 base and J gave up 7 bases, with 23 bases separating them. This CDR3 reads CASSLSPPGTSDRNIQYF. DNA of the CDR3: TGTGCCAGCAGTTTATCCCCGCCCGGGACATCTGACCGGAACATTCAGTACTTC.

This clone has a single count. The rearrangement joins TRBV5-1 to TRBJ1-2, with 7 bases aligning to TRBD1. The CDR3 is 14 residues long. V trimming: 3 bases; J trimming: 4 bases; junction bases outside the gene matches: 6. Germline V CDR1 and CDR2: SGHRS, YFSETQ. CDR3 amino acids: CASSSSWTGYGYTF. DNA for the CDR3: TGCGCCAGCAGCTCCTCGTGGACAGGCTATGGCTACACCTTC.

The chain recombines TRBV29-1 with TRBJ2-1; D gene uncertain. Trimming pared 8 bases from V and 5 bases from J, leaving 16 bases between. The CDR3 covers 13 residues. CDR1 and CDR2 from the germline V gene are SQVTM and ANQGSEA. CDR3 in amino acids: CSSTPESHNEQFF. CDR3 in DNA: TGCAGCTCCACCCCAGAATCCCACAATGAGCAGTTCTTC.

This chain uses TRBV7-9 with TRBJ2-7; 7 positions match TRBD1. Germline loops: CDR1 SEHNR, CDR2 FQNEAQ (reference sequence). The V gene end was trimmed by 4 bases and the J gene end by 3 bases; junction bases not matched to a gene: 6. This CDR3 has 14 residues. The CDR3 here is CASSSSGGSYEQYV. As DNA, the CDR3 is TGTGCCAGCAGCTCGTCAGGGGGTAGCTACGAGCAGTACGTC.

The chain recombines TRBV4-1 with TRBJ1-4; D gene uncertain. Per the germline V gene, CDR1 is MGHRA and CDR2 is YSYEKL. The ends were cut back, 1 base at V and 5 bases at J, with 14 bases in the middle. This CDR3 has 16 residues. The CDR3, as DNA: TGCGCCAGCAGCCAAGGTTCAAGCAGAACGAATGAAAAACTGTTTTTT. As protein: CASSQGSSRTNEKLFF.

This clone was recorded only once. The rearrangement links TRBV28 to TRBJ2-7; possibly TRBD2 for D (5 bases). The CDR3 length is 13 residues. Trimming removed 4 bases from V and 4 bases from J, with 11 bases in between. The germline V gene has CDR1 MDHEN and CDR2 SYDVKM. The CDR3 here is CASSWPSGYEQYF. CDR3 coding DNA: TGTGCCAGCAGTTGGCCTTCGGGGTACGAGCAGTACTTC. Looking up the rest from reference TRBV28 and TRBJ2-7 gives the full variable domain: DVKVTQSSRYLVKRTGEKVFLECVQDMDHENMFWYRQDPGLGLRLIYFSYDVKMKEKGDIPEGYSVSREKKERFSLILESASTNQTSMYLCASSWPSGYEQYFGPGTRLTVT.